The present T cell receptor (beta chain) was sequenced within a study of blood T cell repertoires in COVID-19. In the study overall: PBMCs, B-cell-depleted T cells, or T cells provided the cDNA or gDNA that made up the material.

Germline-derived CDR1 and CDR2 are GTSNPN and SVGIG (reference sequence). V was clipped by 5 bases and J by 6 bases, with 11 bases between them. This CDR3 spans 13 amino acids. Profiling relied on immunoSEQ multiplex PCR, and the TCRdb table lists in-frame clones only, not all of them. Among 200,000 to 250,000 clones listed, about 90% were seen once. The V and J genes are TRBV30 and TRBJ1-6, with D possibly matching TRBD1 (5 bases). The TCR sequence derives from a man aged 25-45 years with acute or convalescent COVID-19. The sample comprised peripheral blood. The CDR3 nucleotides read TGTGCCTGGGTGGGGCGGGGTAATTCACCCCTCCACTTT. This gives the protein CAWVGRGNSPLHF. The full variable domain, completed using reference TRBV30 and TRBJ1-6, is SQTIHQWPATLVQPVGSPLSLECTVEGTSNPNLYWYRQAAGRGLQLLFYSVGIGQISSEVPQNLSASRPQDRQFILSSKKLLLSDSGFYLCAWVGRGNSPLHFGNGTRLTVT.